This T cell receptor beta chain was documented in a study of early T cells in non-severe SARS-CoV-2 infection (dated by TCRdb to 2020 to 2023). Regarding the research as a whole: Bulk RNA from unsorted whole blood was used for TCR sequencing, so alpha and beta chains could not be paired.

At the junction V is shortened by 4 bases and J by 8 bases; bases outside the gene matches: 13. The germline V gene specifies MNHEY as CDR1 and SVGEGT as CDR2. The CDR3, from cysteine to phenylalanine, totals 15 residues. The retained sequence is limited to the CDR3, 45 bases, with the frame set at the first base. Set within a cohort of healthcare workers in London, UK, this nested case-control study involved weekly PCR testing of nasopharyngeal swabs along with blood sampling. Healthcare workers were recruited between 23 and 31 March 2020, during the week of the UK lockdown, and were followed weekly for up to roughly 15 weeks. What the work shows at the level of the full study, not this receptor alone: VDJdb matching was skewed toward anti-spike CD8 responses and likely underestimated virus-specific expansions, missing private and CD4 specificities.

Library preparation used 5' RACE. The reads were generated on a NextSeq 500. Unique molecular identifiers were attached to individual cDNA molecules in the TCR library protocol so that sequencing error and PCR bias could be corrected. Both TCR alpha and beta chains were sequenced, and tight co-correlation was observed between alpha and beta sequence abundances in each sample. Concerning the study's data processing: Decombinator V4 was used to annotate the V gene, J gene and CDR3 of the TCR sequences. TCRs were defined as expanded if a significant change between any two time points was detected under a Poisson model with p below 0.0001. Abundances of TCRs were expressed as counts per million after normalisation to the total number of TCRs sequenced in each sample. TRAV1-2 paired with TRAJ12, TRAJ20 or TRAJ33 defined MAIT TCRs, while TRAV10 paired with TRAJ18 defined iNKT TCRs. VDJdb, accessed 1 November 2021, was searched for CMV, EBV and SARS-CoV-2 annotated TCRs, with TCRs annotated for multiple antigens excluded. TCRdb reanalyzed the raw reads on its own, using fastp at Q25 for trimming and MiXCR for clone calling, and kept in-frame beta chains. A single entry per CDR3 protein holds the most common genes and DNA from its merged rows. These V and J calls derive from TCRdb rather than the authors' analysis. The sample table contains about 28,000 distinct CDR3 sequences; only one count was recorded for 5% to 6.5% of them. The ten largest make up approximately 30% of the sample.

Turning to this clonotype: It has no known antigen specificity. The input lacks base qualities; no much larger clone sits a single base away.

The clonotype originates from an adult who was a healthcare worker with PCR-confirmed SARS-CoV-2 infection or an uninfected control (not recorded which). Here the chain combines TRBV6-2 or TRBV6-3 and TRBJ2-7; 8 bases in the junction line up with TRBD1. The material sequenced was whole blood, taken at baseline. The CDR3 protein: CASSFPGQAEGQQYF. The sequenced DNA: TGTGCCAGCAGTTTTCCGGGACAGGCGGAGGGACAGCAGTACTTC.